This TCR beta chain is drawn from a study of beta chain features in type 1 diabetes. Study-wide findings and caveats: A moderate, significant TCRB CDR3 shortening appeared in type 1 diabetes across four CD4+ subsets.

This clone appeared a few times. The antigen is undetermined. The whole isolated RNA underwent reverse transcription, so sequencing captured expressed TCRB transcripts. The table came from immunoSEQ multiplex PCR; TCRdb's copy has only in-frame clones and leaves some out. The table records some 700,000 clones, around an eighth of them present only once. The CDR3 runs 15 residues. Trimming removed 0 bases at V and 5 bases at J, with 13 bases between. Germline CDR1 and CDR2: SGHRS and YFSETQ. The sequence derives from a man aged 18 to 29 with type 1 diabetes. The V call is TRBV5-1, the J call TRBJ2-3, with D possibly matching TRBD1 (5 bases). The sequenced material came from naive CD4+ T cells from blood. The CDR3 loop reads CASSLEGPRQDTQYF. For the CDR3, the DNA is TGCGCCAGCAGCTTGGAGGGGCCGAGGCAAGATACGCAGTATTTT.